This T cell receptor beta chain comes out of a study of blood T cell repertoires in COVID-19 (dated by TCRdb to 2020 to 2022). Background on the whole study: Samples from collaborators originated in the United States, Italy and Spain and spanned both the acute and convalescent phases of COVID-19. Samples were obtained from the ongoing ImmuneRACE study (first 160 participants) and from 1,254 subjects provided by 6 global collaborators. Sample metadata almost always included a de-identified subject ID, COVID-19 status, age in years and sex. Where available, HLA class I and class II types were obtained from metadata supplied by the sample provider rather than from assay-based typing. Subjects who had been exposed to COVID-19, were actively infected with it, or had recovered from it provided the deeply sampled blood TCRbeta repertoires that made up the dataset. A freely available public database, intended as a resource for researchers studying the immune response to SARS-CoV-2, is where the repertoires were released. The material from the prospective study consisted of cDNA or gDNA derived from T cells, B-cell-depleted T cells, or PBMCs. General findings and caveats noted by the study authors: The quantity of clinical and demographic metadata differed by source and by participant and was supplied without curation.

The junction shows trimming of 8 bases on V and 4 bases on J, and the gene matches do not reach 9 bases of it. From cysteine to phenylalanine, the CDR3 is 15 amino acids long. The only DNA kept is the CDR3, 45 bases in frame from the first base. CDR1 and CDR2 (SGHTA, FQGNSA) derive from the germline V gene. The immunoSEQ Assay, a bias-controlled multiplex PCR, was used to amplify TCRbeta CDR3 regions from genomic DNA. For the original study's pipeline: The number of nucleated cells in each sample was estimated from the amplification of reference gene primers within the assay. To quantify the absolute abundance of each unique TCRbeta CDR3 rearrangement, sequence reads were collapsed and filtered. For each sample, productive Simpson clonality was calculated as the square root of Simpson's diversity index over productive rearrangements. Held by TCRdb, this immuneACCESS table contains in-frame sequences only and omits some clones. Under half of the omission traces to an unresolved V gene where checked; the cause of the rest is unknown. That table furnishes V, J and clone size, whereas the DNA furnished D and trimming. This sample holds tens of thousands of clones; 75% to 85% were observed only once. 25% to 35% of the sample is held by the ten biggest clonotypes.

This clone was seen only a few times. The specificity of this receptor is unknown. Base qualities are not at hand, and no much larger clone is one base apart. Collaborating institutions collected whole blood in K2EDTA tubes following their own protocols. For TCRbeta analysis, collaborators shipped samples as frozen whole blood, isolated PBMCs, or DNA extracted from either of those sample types. Sequencing was carried out using peripheral blood. This TCR was recovered from a woman older than 75 with acute or convalescent COVID-19. The sequence joins TRBV7-2 to TRBJ1-3, with 9 central nucleotides matching TRBD1. The CDR3 has the sequence CASLRPGTGGNTIYF. The DNA reads as follows: TGTGCCAGCTTGAGGCCGGGGACAGGGGGAAACACCATATATTTT.